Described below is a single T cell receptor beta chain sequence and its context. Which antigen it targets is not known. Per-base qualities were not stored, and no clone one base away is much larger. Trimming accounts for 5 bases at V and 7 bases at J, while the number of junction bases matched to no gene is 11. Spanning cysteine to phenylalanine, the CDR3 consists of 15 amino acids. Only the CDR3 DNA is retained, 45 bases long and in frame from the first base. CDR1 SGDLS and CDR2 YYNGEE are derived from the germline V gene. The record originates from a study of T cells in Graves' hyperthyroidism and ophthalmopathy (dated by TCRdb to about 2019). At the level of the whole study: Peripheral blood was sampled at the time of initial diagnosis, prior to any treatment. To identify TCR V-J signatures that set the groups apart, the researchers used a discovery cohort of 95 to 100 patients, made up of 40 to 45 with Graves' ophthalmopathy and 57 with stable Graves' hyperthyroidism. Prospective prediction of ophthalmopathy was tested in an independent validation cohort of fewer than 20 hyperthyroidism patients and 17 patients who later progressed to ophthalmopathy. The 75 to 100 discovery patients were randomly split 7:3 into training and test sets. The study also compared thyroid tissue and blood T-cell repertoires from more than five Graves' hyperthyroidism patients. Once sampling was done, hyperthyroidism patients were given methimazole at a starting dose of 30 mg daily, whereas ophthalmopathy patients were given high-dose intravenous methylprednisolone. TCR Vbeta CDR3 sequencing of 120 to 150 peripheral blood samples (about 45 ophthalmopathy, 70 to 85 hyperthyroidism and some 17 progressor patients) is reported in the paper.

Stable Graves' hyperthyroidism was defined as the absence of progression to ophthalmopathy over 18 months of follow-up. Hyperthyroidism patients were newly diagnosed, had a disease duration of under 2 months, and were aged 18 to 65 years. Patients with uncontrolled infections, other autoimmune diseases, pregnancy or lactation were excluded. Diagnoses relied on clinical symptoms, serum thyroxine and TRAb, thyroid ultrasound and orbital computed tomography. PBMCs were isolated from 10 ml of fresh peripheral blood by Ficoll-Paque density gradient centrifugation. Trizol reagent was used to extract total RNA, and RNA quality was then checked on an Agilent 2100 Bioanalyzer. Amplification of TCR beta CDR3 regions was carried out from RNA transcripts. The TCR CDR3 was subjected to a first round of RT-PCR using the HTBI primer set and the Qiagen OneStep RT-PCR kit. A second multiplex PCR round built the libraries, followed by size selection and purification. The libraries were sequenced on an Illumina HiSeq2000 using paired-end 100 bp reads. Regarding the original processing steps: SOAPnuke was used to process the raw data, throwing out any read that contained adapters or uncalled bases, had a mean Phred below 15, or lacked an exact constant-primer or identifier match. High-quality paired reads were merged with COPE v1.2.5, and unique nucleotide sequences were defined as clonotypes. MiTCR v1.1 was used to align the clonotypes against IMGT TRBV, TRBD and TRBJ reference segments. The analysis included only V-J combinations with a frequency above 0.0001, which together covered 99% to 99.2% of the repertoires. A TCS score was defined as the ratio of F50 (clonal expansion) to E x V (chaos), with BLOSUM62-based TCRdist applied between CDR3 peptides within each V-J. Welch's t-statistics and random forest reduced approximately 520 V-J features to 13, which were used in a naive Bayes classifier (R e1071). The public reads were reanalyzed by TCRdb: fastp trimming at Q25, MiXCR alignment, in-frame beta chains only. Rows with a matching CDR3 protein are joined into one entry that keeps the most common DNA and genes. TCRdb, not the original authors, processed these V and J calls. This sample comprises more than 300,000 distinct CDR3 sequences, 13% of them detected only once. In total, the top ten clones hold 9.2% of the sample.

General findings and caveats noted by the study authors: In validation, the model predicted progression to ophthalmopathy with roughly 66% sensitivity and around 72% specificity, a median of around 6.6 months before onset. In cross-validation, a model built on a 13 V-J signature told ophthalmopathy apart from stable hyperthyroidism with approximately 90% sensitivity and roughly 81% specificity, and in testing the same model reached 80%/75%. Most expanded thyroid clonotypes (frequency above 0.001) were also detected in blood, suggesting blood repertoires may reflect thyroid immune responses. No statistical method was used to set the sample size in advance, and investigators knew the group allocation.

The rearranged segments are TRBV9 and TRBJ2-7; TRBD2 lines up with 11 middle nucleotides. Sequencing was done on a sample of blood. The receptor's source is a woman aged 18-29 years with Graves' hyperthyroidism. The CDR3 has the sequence CASSLAGGPSGEQYF. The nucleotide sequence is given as TGTGCCAGCAGTTTAGCGGGGGGGCCTTCGGGAGAGCAGTACTTC.